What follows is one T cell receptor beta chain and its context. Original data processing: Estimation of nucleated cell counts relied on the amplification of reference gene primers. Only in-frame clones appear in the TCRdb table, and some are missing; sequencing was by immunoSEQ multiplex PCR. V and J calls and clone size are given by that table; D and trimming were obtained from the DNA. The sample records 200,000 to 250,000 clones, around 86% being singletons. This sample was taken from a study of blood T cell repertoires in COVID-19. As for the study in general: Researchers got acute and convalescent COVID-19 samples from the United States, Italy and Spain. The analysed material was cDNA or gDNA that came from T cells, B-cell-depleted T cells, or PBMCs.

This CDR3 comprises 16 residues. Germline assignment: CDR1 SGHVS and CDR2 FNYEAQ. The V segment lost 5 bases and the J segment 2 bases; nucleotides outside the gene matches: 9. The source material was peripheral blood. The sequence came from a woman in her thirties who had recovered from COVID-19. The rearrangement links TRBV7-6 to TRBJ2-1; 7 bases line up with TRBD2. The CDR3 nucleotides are TGTGCCAGCAGCGAACTCGGGGGGTCCACCTACAATGAGCAGTTCTTC. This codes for CASSELGGSTYNEQFF.